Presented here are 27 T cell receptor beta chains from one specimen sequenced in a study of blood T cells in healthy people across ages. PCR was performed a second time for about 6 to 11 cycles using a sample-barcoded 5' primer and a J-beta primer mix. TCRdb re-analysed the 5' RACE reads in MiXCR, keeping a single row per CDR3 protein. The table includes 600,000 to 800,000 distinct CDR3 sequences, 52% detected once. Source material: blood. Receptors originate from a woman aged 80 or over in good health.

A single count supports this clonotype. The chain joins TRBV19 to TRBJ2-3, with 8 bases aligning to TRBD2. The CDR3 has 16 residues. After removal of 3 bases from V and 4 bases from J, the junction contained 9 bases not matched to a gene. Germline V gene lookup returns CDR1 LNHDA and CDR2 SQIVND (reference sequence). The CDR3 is CASSISGRAGADTQYF. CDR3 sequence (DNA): TGTGCCAGTAGTATCTCCGGGAGGGCTGGTGCAGATACGCAGTATTTT.

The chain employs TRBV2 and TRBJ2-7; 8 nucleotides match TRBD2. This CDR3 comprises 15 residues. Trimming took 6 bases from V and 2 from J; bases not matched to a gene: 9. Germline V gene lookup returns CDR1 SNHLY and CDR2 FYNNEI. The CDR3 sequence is CASSLGSGTAYEQYF. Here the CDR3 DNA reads TGTGCCAGCAGCCTAGGTAGCGGGACTGCCTACGAGCAGTACTTC.

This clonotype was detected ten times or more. CDR3 protein: CASSLVRERITDTQYF. In nucleotides, the CDR3 is TGTGCCAGCAGCTTAGTGCGGGAGAGGATCACAGATACGCAGTATTTT. This sequence joins TRBV7-2 and TRBJ2-3; 7 positions agree with TRBD2. The CDR3 spans 16 residues. Germline CDR1 reads SGHTA; CDR2 reads FQGNSA. V dropped 1 base and J dropped 2; count of bases not matched to a gene: 6.

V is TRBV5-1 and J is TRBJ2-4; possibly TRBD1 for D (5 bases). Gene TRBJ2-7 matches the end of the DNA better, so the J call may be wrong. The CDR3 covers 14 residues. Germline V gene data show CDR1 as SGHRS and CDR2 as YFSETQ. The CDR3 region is CASSLQVSSYEQYF. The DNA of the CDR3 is TGCGCCAGCAGCCTACAGGTTTCCTCCTACGAGCAGTACTTC.

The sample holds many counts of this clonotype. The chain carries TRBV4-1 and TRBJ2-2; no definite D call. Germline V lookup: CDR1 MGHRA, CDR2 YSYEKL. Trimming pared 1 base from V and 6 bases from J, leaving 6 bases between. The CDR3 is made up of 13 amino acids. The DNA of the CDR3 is TGCGCCAGCAGCCAAGGTCTTTCCGGGGAGCTGTTTTTT. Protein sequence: CASSQGLSGELFF.

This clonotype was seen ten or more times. The DNA for the CDR3 is TGTGCCAGCAGGTCAACTAGCAGCTATGAGCAGTTCTTC. Residues: CASRSTSSYEQFF. The chain has TRBV7-9 and TRBJ2-1, with D tentatively TRBD2 (6 bases). Germline CDR1 and CDR2: SEHNR and FQNEAQ (reference sequence). The CDR3 spans 13 residues. V lost 6 bases to trimming and J lost 8 bases, with 14 bases between them.

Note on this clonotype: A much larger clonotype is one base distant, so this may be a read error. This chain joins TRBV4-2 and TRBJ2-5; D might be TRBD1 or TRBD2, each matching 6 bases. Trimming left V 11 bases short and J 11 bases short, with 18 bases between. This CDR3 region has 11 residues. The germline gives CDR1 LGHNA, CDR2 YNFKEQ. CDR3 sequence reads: CASTRDNEQYF. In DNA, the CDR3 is TGTGCCTCTACGCGGGACAATGAGCAGTACTTC.

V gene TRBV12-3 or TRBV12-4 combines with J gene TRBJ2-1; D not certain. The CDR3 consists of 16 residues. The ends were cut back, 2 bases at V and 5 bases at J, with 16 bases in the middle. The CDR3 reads CASSLIARFRDNEQFF. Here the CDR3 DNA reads TGTGCCAGCAGTTTAATCGCTAGGTTTCGCGACAATGAGCAGTTCTTC.

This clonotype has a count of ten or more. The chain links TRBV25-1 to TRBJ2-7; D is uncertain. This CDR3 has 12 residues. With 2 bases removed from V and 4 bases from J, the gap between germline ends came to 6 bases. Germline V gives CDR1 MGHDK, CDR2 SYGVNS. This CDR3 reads CASSETFYEQYF. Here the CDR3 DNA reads TGTGCCAGCAGTGAAACCTTTTACGAGCAGTACTTC.

The DNA for the CDR3 is TGTGCCAGCAGTGCCGGACAGTGGAACATTCAGTACTTC. Residues: CASSAGQWNIQYF. The V call is TRBV6-5, the J call TRBJ2-4; D perhaps matches TRBD1 (6 bases). This CDR3 spans 13 amino acids. Trimming shortened V by 5 bases and J by 7 bases, and 12 bases separated the two germline ends. Per the germline V gene, CDR1 is MNHEY and CDR2 is SVGAGI.

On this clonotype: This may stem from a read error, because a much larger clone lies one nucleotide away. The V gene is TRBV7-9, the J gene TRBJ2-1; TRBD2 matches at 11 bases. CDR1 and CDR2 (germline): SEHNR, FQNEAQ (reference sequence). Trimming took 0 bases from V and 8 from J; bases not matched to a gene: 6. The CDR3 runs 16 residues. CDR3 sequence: CASSLAGTSGGDEQFF. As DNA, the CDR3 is TGTGCCAGCAGCTTAGCTGGGACTAGCGGAGGCGATGAGCAGTTCTTC.

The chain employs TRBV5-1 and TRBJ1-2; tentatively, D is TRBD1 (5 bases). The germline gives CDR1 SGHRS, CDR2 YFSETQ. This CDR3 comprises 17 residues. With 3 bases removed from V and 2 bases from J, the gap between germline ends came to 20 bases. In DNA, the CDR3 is TGCGCCAGCAGCTCGCGGGGCGAGGCAGGACGCAACTATGGCTACACCTTC. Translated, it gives CASSSRGEAGRNYGYTF.

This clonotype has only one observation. CDR3 amino acids: CSVGTESKNIQYF. DNA for the CDR3: TGCAGCGTTGGGACAGAGAGCAAAAACATTCAGTACTTC. The rearrangement joins TRBV29-1 to TRBJ2-4; a weak D match, TRBD1 (6 bases). Germline assignment: CDR1 SQVTM and CDR2 ANQGSEA. Trimming left V 4 bases short and J 3 bases short, with 10 bases between. The CDR3 consists of 13 residues.

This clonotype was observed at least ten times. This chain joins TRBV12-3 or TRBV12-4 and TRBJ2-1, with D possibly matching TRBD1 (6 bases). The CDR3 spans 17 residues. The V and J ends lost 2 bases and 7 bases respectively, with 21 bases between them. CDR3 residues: CASSLRVVLRGVNEQFF. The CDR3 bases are TGTGCCAGCAGTTTAAGAGTAGTTCTCAGGGGAGTAAATGAGCAGTTCTTC.

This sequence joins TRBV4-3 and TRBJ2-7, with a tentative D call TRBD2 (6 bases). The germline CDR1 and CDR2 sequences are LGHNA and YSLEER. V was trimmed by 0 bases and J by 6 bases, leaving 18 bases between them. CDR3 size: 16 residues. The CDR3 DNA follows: TGCGCCAGCAGCCAAGATCCAGGGAGGCGTCCCTCCGAGCAGTACTTC. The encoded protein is CASSQDPGRRPSEQYF.

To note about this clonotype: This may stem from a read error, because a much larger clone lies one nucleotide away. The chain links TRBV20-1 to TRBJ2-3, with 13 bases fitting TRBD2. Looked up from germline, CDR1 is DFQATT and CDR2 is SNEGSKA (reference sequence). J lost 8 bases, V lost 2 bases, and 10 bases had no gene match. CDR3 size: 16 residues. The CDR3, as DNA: TGCAGTGCTAGAAAGACTAGCGGGAGGCTGCATGGTACGCAGTATTTT. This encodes CSARKTSGRLHGTQYF.

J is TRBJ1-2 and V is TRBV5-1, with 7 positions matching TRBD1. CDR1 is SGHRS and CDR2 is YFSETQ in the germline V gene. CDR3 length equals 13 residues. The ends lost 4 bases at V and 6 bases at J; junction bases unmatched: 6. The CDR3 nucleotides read TGCGCCAGCAGCGGGGACAGCTTCCATGGCTACACCTTC. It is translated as CASSGDSFHGYTF.

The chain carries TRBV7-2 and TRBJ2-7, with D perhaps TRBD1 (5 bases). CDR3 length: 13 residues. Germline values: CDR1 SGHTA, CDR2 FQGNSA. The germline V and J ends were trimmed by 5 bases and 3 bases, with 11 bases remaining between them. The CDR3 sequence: CASSPQGYYEQYF. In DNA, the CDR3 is TGTGCCAGCAGCCCCCAGGGATACTACGAGCAGTACTTC.

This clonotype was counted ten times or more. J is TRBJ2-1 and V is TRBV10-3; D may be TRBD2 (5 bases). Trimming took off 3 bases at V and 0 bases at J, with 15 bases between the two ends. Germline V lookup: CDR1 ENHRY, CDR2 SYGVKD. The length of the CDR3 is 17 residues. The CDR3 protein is CAISDPNGAASYNEQFF. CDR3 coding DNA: TGTGCCATCAGTGATCCCAACGGAGCGGCCTCCTACAATGAGCAGTTCTTC.

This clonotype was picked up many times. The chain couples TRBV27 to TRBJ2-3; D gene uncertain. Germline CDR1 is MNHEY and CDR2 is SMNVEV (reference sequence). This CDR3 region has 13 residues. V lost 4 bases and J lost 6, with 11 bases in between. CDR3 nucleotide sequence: TGTGCCAGCAGTTCCTGGGCGGCGGATACGCAGTATTTT. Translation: CASSSWAADTQYF.

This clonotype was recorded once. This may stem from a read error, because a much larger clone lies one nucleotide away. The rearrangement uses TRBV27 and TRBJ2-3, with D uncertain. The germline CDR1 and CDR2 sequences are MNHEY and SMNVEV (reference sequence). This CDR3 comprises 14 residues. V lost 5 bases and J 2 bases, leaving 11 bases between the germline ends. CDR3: CASSVYRNTDTQYF. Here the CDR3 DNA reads TGTGCCAGCAGTGTATATCGAAACACAGATACGCAGTATTTT.

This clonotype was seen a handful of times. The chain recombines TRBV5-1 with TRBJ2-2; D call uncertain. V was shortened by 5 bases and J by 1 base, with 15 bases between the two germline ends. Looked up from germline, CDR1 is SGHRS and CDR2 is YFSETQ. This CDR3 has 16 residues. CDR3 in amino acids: CASSASTFLNTGELFF. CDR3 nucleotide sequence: TGCGCCAGCAGTGCCTCAACTTTCCTGAACACCGGGGAGCTGTTTTTT.

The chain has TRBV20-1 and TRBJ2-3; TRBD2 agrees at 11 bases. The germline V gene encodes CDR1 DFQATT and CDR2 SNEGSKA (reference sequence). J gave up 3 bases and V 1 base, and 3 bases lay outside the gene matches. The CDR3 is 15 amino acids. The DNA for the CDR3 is TGCAGTGCTAGAGTTAGCGGGGGGGCGACAGATACGCAGTATTTT. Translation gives CSARVSGGATDTQYF.

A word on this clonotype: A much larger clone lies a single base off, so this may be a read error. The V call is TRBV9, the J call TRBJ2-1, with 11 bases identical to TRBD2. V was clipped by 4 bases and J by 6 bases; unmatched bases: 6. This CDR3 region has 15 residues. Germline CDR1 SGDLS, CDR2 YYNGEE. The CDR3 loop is CASSFGLAGPNEQFF. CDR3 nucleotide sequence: TGTGCCAGCAGCTTCGGACTAGCGGGTCCCAATGAGCAGTTCTTC.

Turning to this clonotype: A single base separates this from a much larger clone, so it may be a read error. CDR3 region: CASSSVDGGSYEQYF. The CDR3 region has the DNA TGTGCCAGCAGCTCGGTTGACGGGGGCTCCTACGAGCAGTACTTC. The V gene is TRBV7-2, the J gene TRBJ2-7; tentatively, D is TRBD2 (6 bases). CDR1 is SGHTA and CDR2 is FQGNSA in the germline V gene. The CDR3 is 15 residues long. Trimming pared 4 bases from V and 0 bases from J, leaving 13 bases between.

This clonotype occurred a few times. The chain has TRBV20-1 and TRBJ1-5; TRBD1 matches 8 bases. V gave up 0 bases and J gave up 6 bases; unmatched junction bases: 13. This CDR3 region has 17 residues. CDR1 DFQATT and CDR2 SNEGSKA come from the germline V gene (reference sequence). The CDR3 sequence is CSARETGGVGYGQPQHF. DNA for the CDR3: TGCAGTGCTAGAGAAACAGGGGGGGTTGGGTATGGTCAGCCCCAGCATTTT.

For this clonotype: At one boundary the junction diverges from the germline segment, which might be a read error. For the CDR3, the DNA is TGTGCCAGCAACTTAACCGGGACTAGCGGGCGGATTGAGCAGTTCTTC. It yields the protein CASNLTGTSGRIEQFF. This chain joins TRBV7-3 and TRBJ2-1, with 12 bases matching TRBD2. The CDR3 runs to 16 residues. CDR1 and CDR2 (germline): SGHTA, FQGTGA.